Shown below are 4 T cell receptor beta chains from a single sample sequenced in a study of blood T cell repertoires in COVID-19. The assay was immunoSEQ multiplex PCR, and TCRdb's table has in-frame clones only and misses some. The repertoire holds about 130,000 clones, with around 87% as singletons. Sequencing input: peripheral blood. Receptors were obtained from a woman aged 55-70 years with acute or convalescent COVID-19.

The rearrangement links TRBV7-3 to TRBJ2-1, with 11 bases that match TRBD1. Trimming removed 8 bases from V and 7 bases from J; junction bases left unmatched: 4. This CDR3 is built from 13 residues. The germline gives CDR1 SGHTA, CDR2 FQGTGA. CDR3 sequence reads: CASGRDRGNEQFF. For the CDR3, the DNA is TGTGCCAGCGGCCGGGACAGGGGGAATGAGCAGTTCTTC.

V usage is TRBV19 and J usage is TRBJ2-2; 7 bases are a match to TRBD1. The CDR3 runs to 14 residues. Germline-derived CDR1 and CDR2 are LNHDA and SQIVND (reference sequence). J lost 5 bases, V lost 5 bases, and 5 bases had no gene match. The CDR3 region is CASSRQGETGELFF. The CDR3, as DNA: TGTGCCAGTAGTCGACAGGGTGAAACCGGGGAGCTGTTTTTT.

The CDR3 region has the DNA TGTGCCAGCAGAAAGGACGGAGGGATCCCTGAAGCTTTCTTT. Translation: CASRKDGGIPEAFF. This rearrangement joins TRBV6-5 to TRBJ1-1; D gene ambiguous. CDR1 MNHEY and CDR2 SVGAGI come from the germline V gene. The CDR3 contains 14 residues. V dropped 6 bases and J dropped 6 bases, with 17 bases sitting between them.

The gene calls are TRBV7-8 and TRBJ2-1; 10 positions agree with TRBD1. There are 17 residues in the CDR3. CDR1 and CDR2 from the germline V gene are SGHVS and FQNEAQ. Losses at the gene ends were 5 bases for V and 7 bases for J; bases not matched to a gene: 14. CDR3 amino acids: CASSLFLPGTGENEQFF. The CDR3 DNA is TGTGCCAGCAGCCTCTTTCTCCCCGGGACAGGGGAAAATGAGCAGTTCTTC.